The subject of this entry is one TCR beta chain. Per the original data handling: Estimation of nucleated cell counts relied on the amplification of reference gene primers. The assay was immunoSEQ multiplex PCR, and TCRdb's table has in-frame clones only and misses some. V, J and clone size are taken as reported in that table, and D and trimming were inferred from the DNA itself. Of fewer than 200,000 clones in the sample, 80% to 90% were seen once. The CDR3 consists of 14 residues. Trimming shortened V by 4 bases and J by 3 bases, and 9 bases separated the two germline ends. Germline CDR1 is SGHTA and CDR2 is FQGNSA. This sample was taken from a study of blood T cell repertoires in COVID-19. Whole-study context: PBMCs, B-cell-depleted T cells, or T cells were the source of the cDNA or gDNA that made up the material.

Recruitment covered over 20 US areas and drew participants whose ages spanned about 18 to 100 years. Clinical histories supplied by participants themselves formed the basis of cohort assignment. The chain employs TRBV7-2 and TRBJ1-4; tentative D call: TRBD1 (5 bases). The TCR originated in a woman in her fifties or sixties in a cohort exposed to, infected with or recovered from COVID-19 (not recorded which). Sequencing was carried out using PBMCs or T cells enriched from blood (not recorded which). The CDR3 DNA reads TGTGCCAGCAGCTACACAGGTTCTAATGAAAAACTGTTTTTT. Translating it yields CASSYTGSNEKLFF.